This T cell receptor beta chain is from a study of PD-1 blockade in classical Hodgkin lymphoma. Study conclusions and caveats: The repertoire differences lack a defined cause, possibly disease activity or prior therapy. Patients newly diagnosed and complete responders had comparable baseline diversity. Whereas CD4+ TCR diversity had risen significantly by C4D1, CD8+ TCR diversity had not. Baseline TCR diversity was reportedly lower in newly diagnosed patients than in healthy donors. It was reported as lower still in relapsed/refractory patients.

The CDR3 is 15 amino acids. V was clipped by 6 bases and J by 0 bases, with 14 bases between them. CDR1 and CDR2 from the germline V gene are MNHNY and SVGAGI (reference sequence). With respect to this clone: Its specificity is unknown.

Brentuximab vedotin exposure varied, and every patient relapsed after autologous stem cell transplantation. The table came from immunoSEQ multiplex PCR; TCRdb's copy has only in-frame clones and leaves some out. The sample records 11,000 to 15,000 clones, roughly 80% being singletons. The rearrangement joins TRBV6-6 to TRBJ1-1, with a weak D call TRBD1 (5 bases). The clonotype was recovered from a human donor with classical Hodgkin lymphoma. The material was peripheral blood mononuclear cells (PBMCs), obtained at baseline. CDR3 bases: TGTGCCAGCAGCCGACAGCTTACCATGAACACTGAAGCTTTCTTT. It specifies CASSRQLTMNTEAFF.